The 29 T cell receptor beta chains below all came from one sample that was sequenced in a study of cytomegalovirus exposure and HLA in healthy donors. The PCR made use of 60 Vbeta and 13 Jbeta primers. Measured with immunoSEQ multiplex PCR; TCRdb has only the in-frame clones, and not every one. Among roughly 150,000 clones listed, more than 70% were seen once. The sample consisted of PBMCs. The receptors shown here come from a male donor in good health and CMV-seronegative.

The chain is built from TRBV28 and TRBJ1-2; 8 bases are a match to TRBD1. The CDR3 length is 16 residues. Germline CDR1 MDHEN, CDR2 SYDVKM. Trimming at V came to 2 bases and at J to 0 bases, leaving 5 bases not matched to a gene. The CDR3 nucleotides are TGTGCCAGCAGTTTAGGGGGACAGGTAGCTAACTATGGCTACACCTTC. This codes for CASSLGGQVANYGYTF.

This clone was counted a few times. This CDR3 reads CASSLTGALNTEAFF. CDR3 DNA sequence: TGCGCCAGCAGCTTGACAGGGGCCCTGAACACTGAAGCTTTCTTT. The chain links TRBV5-1 to TRBJ1-1, with 7 positions matching TRBD1. Trimming took 1 base from V and 0 from J; bases not matched to a gene: 3. CDR1 is SGHRS, CDR2 YFSETQ, per germline. The length of the CDR3 is 15 residues.

The chain combines TRBV30 with TRBJ1-2, with D hard to call. CDR3 length equals 13 residues. Germline CDR1 and CDR2: GTSNPN and SVGIG (reference sequence). Trimming left V 2 bases short and J 2 bases short, with 9 bases between. The CDR3 reads CAWSFDGNYGYTF. CDR3 in DNA: TGTGCCTGGAGTTTTGACGGGAACTATGGCTACACCTTC.

The table lists this clone with a count of one. This chain connects TRBV5-6 to TRBJ1-1, with 7 bases identical to TRBD1. The CDR3 is 15 residues long. V was pared by 4 bases and J by 0 bases, with 6 bases of the junction left unmatched. Per germline, CDR1 SGHDT and CDR2 YYEEEE. CDR3 protein: CASSLQGILNTEAFF. The CDR3 DNA follows: TGTGCCAGCAGCCTACAGGGGATTTTGAACACTGAAGCTTTCTTT. Looking up the rest from reference TRBV5-6 and TRBJ1-1 gives the full variable domain: DAGVTQSPTHLIKTRGQQVTLRCSPKSGHDTVSWYQQALGQGPQFIFQYYEEEERQRGNFPDRFSGHQFPNYSSELNVNALLLGDSALYLCASSLQGILNTEAFFGQGTRLTVV.

This chain uses TRBV27 with TRBJ2-7; D may be TRBD2 (6 bases). Trimming pared 7 bases from V and 6 bases from J, leaving 16 bases between. CDR1 and CDR2 from the germline V gene are MNHEY and SMNVEV (reference sequence). CDR3 size: 13 residues. The CDR3 sequence is CASNVRGSTEQYF. The CDR3 DNA reads TGTGCCAGCAACGTCCGGGGGAGCACCGAGCAGTACTTC.

The rearrangement links TRBV27 to TRBJ2-7; TRBD1 agrees at 11 bases. The germline V gene encodes CDR1 MNHEY and CDR2 SMNVEV (reference sequence). This CDR3 contains 16 residues. The trim removed 5 bases at V and 5 bases at J, leaving 11 bases unmatched. CDR3 in DNA: TGTGCCAGCAGTCGGATATCCGGGACAGGGGGAAACGAGCAGTACTTC. It specifies CASSRISGTGGNEQYF.

The chain uses TRBV5-8 and TRBJ1-6, with 9 bases identical to TRBD1. The CDR3 length is 14 residues. Germline V gene sequence: CDR1 SGHTS, CDR2 YDEGEE. V shed 6 bases, J shed 8 bases, and the junction held 6 bases outside the gene matches. Written as DNA, the CDR3 is TGTGCCAGCACCCCGGACAGGGGTGATTCACCCCTCCACTTT. Its translation is CASTPDRGDSPLHF.

The chain has TRBV7-9 and TRBJ1-4; possibly TRBD1 for D (5 bases). Trimming left V 5 bases short and J 7 bases short, with 17 bases between. The CDR3 runs 15 residues. CDR1 and CDR2 (germline): SEHNR, FQNEAQ (reference sequence). CDR3 nucleotides: TGTGCCAGCAGCGACCAGACGGGGACTGGTGAAAAACTGTTTTTT. It yields the protein CASSDQTGTGEKLFF.

The CDR3 spells CASLRTAEAFF. In DNA, the CDR3 is TGTGCCAGCCTTCGGACAGCTGAAGCTTTCTTT. The V and J genes are TRBV6-1 and TRBJ1-1; D is perhaps TRBD1 (6 bases). This CDR3 has 11 residues. Deletions cut 8 bases from V and 6 bases from J, with 10 bases between. The germline gives CDR1 MNHNS, CDR2 SASEGT.

This rearrangement joins TRBV5-1 to TRBJ2-2, with a possible D match to TRBD2 (7 bases). Deletions cut 1 base from V and 2 bases from J, with 12 bases between. The CDR3 length is 16 residues. The V gene's germline CDR1 is SGHRS and CDR2 YFSETQ. The CDR3 here is CASSLQAGTNTGELFF. The CDR3 DNA follows: TGCGCCAGCAGCTTGCAAGCGGGGACAAACACCGGGGAGCTGTTTTTT.

Only a few counts were recorded for this clone. The chain recombines TRBV5-1 with TRBJ1-1, with 8 bases fitting TRBD1. In germline, CDR1 is SGHRS, CDR2 YFSETQ. The CDR3 covers 15 residues. V was pared by 4 bases and J by 1 base, with 6 bases of the junction left unmatched. This chain's CDR3 is CASSPGDRSNTEAFF. CDR3 nucleotide sequence: TGCGCCAGCAGCCCGGGGGACAGGTCGAACACTGAAGCTTTCTTT.

This sequence joins TRBV5-1 and TRBJ2-5, with a weak D call TRBD1 (6 bases). Germline CDR1 is SGHRS and CDR2 is YFSETQ. V lost 3 bases and J lost 3, with 9 bases in between. The CDR3 is made up of 13 amino acids. The CDR3 region is CASSSYREETQYF. The CDR3 nucleotides read TGCGCCAGCAGCTCATACAGGGAAGAGACCCAGTACTTC.

The CDR3 nucleotides read TGTGCCAGCAGCGTAGACCGGGCCCCTCAGGGGCGCGGGGAGCTGTTTTTT. Amino acid sequence: CASSVDRAPQGRGELFF. The chain couples TRBV9 to TRBJ2-2; possibly TRBD1 for D (6 bases). The CDR3 loop spans 17 amino acids. Trimming stripped 0 bases from V and 7 bases from J, with 19 bases between. The germline CDR1 and CDR2 sequences are SGDLS and YYNGEE.

The rearrangement uses TRBV19 and TRBJ2-2; D perhaps matches TRBD1 (6 bases). The ends were cut back, 6 bases at V and 1 base at J, with 9 bases in the middle. The CDR3 is made up of 14 amino acids. Germline CDR1 is LNHDA and CDR2 is SQIVND (reference sequence). The DNA of the CDR3 is TGTGCCAGTAGATGGGGACAGAACACCGGGGAGCTGTTTTTT. Translated: CASRWGQNTGELFF.

V and J are TRBV4-2 and TRBJ1-4, with a tentative D call TRBD1 (6 bases). The germline V gene has CDR1 LGHNA and CDR2 YNFKEQ. The V end lost 1 base, the J end lost 0 bases, and 12 bases lay between the germline ends. The CDR3 sequence is 17 residues long. CDR3: CASSQVQGRATNEKLFF. CDR3 nucleotides: TGTGCCAGCAGCCAAGTACAGGGTAGAGCAACTAATGAAAAACTGTTTTTT.

This clone has more than one count but fewer than ten. The junction shows a germline mismatch at one end, possibly a read error. J is TRBJ1-4 and V is TRBV7-9; TRBD1 might be the D (6 bases). The CDR3 runs 13 residues. Germline CDR1 and CDR2: SEHNR and FQNEAQ (reference sequence). Here the CDR3 DNA reads TGTTCCAGCAGCTTAGGGGGAGGGGAAAAACTGTTTTTT. Its protein product is CSSSLGGGEKLFF.

This clone was counted a single time. The chain carries TRBV4-3 and TRBJ2-3; 10 bases are a match to TRBD2. The ends lost 0 bases at V and 5 bases at J; junction bases unmatched: 5. The germline V gene encodes CDR1 LGHNA and CDR2 YSLEER. The CDR3 has 16 amino acids. The CDR3 here is CASSQDPSGGVDTQYF. In DNA form, the CDR3 reads TGCGCCAGCAGCCAAGATCCTAGCGGGGGCGTAGATACGCAGTATTTT.

The chain joins TRBV5-1 to TRBJ2-7; 9 nucleotides agree with TRBD1. CDR3 length equals 16 residues. The V gene end was trimmed by 0 bases and the J gene end by 2 bases; junction bases not matched to a gene: 6. Per the germline V gene, CDR1 is SGHRS and CDR2 is YFSETQ. Here the CDR3 reads CASSLVPGQGAYEQYF. CDR3 DNA sequence: TGCGCCAGCAGCTTGGTGCCGGGACAGGGAGCCTACGAGCAGTACTTC.

The genes are TRBV5-6 and TRBJ2-1; TRBD2 agrees at 16 bases. Germline CDR1 is SGHDT and CDR2 is YYEEEE. J lost 8 bases, V lost 0 bases, and 5 bases had no gene match. This CDR3 spans 17 amino acids. CDR3 nucleotide sequence: TGTGCCAGCAGCTTGGCCGGGACTAGCGGGAGGGTCGATGAGCAGTTCTTC. This codes for CASSLAGTSGRVDEQFF.

This chain uses TRBV7-2 with TRBJ2-2, with 8 bases lining up with TRBD1. CDR1 is SGHTA, CDR2 FQGNSA, per germline. CDR3 size: 15 residues. V lost 1 base and J lost 4; bases outside the gene matches: 2. The chain's CDR3 is CASSLVQGGTGELFF. The DNA of the CDR3 is TGTGCCAGCAGCTTAGTACAGGGGGGCACCGGGGAGCTGTTTTTT.

The V call is TRBV9, the J call TRBJ1-6; D unresolved. Deletions cut 0 bases from V and 10 bases from J, with 11 bases between. This CDR3 region has 14 residues. Germline CDR1 SGDLS, CDR2 YYNGEE. The chain's CDR3 is CASSVGDRESPLHF. The CDR3, as DNA: TGTGCCAGCAGCGTAGGCGACCGGGAGTCACCCCTCCACTTT.

The chain has TRBV2 and TRBJ1-4; possible D gene TRBD1, 6 bases. Germline V gives CDR1 SNHLY, CDR2 FYNNEI. V lost 5 bases, J lost 2 bases, and 6 bases lay in between. The CDR3 spans 13 residues. The CDR3 nucleotides read TGTGCCAGCAGTAGGGGGACTAATGAAAAACTGTTTTTT. It encodes CASSRGTNEKLFF.

The chain carries TRBV15 and TRBJ1-4; possibly TRBD1 for D (6 bases). The germline V gene encodes CDR1 LNHNV and CDR2 YYDKDF (reference sequence). V was trimmed by 4 bases and J by 0 bases, leaving 18 bases between them. This CDR3 region has 18 residues. The CDR3 protein is CATSIRGHSTATNEKLFF. The CDR3 DNA sequence: TGTGCCACCAGCATCCGGGGACACTCAACCGCAACTAATGAAAAACTGTTTTTT.

V and J are TRBV4-3 and TRBJ2-7; 13 bases fit TRBD2. Germline trimming cut 2 bases from V and 7 bases from J; bases unmatched to any gene: 5. CDR3 length equals 15 residues. The V gene's germline CDR1 is LGHNA and CDR2 YSLEER. CDR3: CASSQRLAGGGEQYF. The CDR3 DNA follows: TGCGCCAGCAGCCAAAGACTAGCGGGAGGTGGGGAGCAGTACTTC.

The V and J genes are TRBV5-6 and TRBJ1-4; 7 nucleotides align to TRBD1. The trim removed 4 bases at V and 4 bases at J, leaving 13 bases unmatched. There are 17 residues in the CDR3. The germline CDR1 and CDR2 sequences are SGHDT and YYEEEE. The CDR3 here is CASSQTGNSFRNEKLFF. DNA of the CDR3: TGTGCCAGCAGCCAGACAGGGAATTCGTTCCGTAATGAAAAACTGTTTTTT.

The sample holds a few counts of this clone. The V and J genes are TRBV7-6 and TRBJ2-1, with D tentatively TRBD2 (5 bases). Germline-derived CDR1 and CDR2 are SGHVS and FNYEAQ. Deletions cut 2 bases from V and 0 bases from J, with 8 bases between. The CDR3 runs 15 residues. CDR3: CASSLTGNSYNEQFF. The CDR3 bases are TGTGCCAGCAGCTTAACGGGAAACTCCTACAATGAGCAGTTCTTC.

This clone was detected only a few times. V and J are TRBV7-3 and TRBJ2-5, with 11 bases matching TRBD2. CDR1 is SGHTA, CDR2 FQGTGA, per germline. This CDR3 has 15 residues. V lost 2 bases to trimming and J lost 3 bases; unmatched junction nucleotides: 2. The DNA for the CDR3 is TGTGCCAGCAGCTTATCACTAGCGGGAGAAGAGACCCAGTACTTC. Translation: CASSLSLAGEETQYF.

This clone has just one count. V and J are TRBV5-1 and TRBJ1-2, with D possibly TRBD1 on 5 matching bases. The CDR3 loop spans 13 amino acids. Per germline, CDR1 SGHRS and CDR2 YFSETQ. With 2 bases removed from V and 8 bases from J, the gap between germline ends came to 13 bases. As DNA, the CDR3 is TGCGCCAGCAGCTTCTACGGGACTCAGGGCTACACCTTC. This encodes CASSFYGTQGYTF.

The chain has TRBV19 and TRBJ2-1; 9 bases map to TRBD2. V was pared by 7 bases and J by 1 base, with 8 bases of the junction left unmatched. This CDR3 is built from 16 residues. Germline CDR1 LNHDA, CDR2 SQIVND (reference sequence). Written as DNA, the CDR3 is TGTGCCAGTACGGGGCTAGCGGGACGATCCTACAATGAGCAGTTCTTC. Encoded protein: CASTGLAGRSYNEQFF.